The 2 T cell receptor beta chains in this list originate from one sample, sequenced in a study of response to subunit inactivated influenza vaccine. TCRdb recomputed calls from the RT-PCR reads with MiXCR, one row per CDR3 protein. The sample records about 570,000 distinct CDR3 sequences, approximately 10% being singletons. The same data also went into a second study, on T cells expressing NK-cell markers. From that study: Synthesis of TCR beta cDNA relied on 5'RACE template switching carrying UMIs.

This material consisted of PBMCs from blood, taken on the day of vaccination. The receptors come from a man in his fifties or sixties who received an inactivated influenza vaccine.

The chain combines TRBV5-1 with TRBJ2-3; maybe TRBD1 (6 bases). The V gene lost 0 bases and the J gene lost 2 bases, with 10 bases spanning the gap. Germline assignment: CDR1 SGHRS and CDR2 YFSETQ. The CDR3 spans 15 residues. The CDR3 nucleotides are TGCGCCAGCAGCTTGGCCACAGGGATCACAGATACGCAGTATTTT. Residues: CASSLATGITDTQYF.

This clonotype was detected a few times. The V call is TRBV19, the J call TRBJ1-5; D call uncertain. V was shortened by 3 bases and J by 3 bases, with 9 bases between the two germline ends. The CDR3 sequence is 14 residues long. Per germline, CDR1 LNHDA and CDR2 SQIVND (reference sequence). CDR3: CASSMAGNNQPQHF. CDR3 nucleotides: TGTGCCAGTAGTATGGCAGGTAACAATCAGCCCCAGCATTTT.